This T cell receptor (beta chain) was observed in a study of blood T cell repertoires in COVID-19. Study-level background: Sample material is recorded as cDNA or gDNA derived from T cells, B-cell-depleted T cells, or PBMCs.

The germline V gene has CDR1 WNHNN and CDR2 SYGVQD (reference sequence). V was shortened by 8 bases and J by 0 bases, with 5 bases between the two germline ends. The CDR3 consists of 12 residues. Study processing details: Reference gene primer amplification gave estimated nucleated cell counts. Measured with immunoSEQ multiplex PCR; TCRdb has only the in-frame clones, and not every one. The DNA was the basis for D and trimming; V, J and clone size are from that table. This table has 250,000 or so clones, 80% to 90% appearing once. Participants spanned ages about 18 to 100 years and resided in over 20 US areas. Participants reported their clinical history, and cohort assignment relied on those reports.

This sequence originates from a woman in her twenties or thirties with acute COVID-19. The chain carries TRBV10-1 and TRBJ2-1, with D unresolved. Source material: PBMCs or T cells enriched from blood (not recorded which). The CDR3 sequence is CASGRSYNEQFF. CDR3 DNA sequence: TGCGCCAGCGGCCGCTCCTACAATGAGCAGTTCTTC.